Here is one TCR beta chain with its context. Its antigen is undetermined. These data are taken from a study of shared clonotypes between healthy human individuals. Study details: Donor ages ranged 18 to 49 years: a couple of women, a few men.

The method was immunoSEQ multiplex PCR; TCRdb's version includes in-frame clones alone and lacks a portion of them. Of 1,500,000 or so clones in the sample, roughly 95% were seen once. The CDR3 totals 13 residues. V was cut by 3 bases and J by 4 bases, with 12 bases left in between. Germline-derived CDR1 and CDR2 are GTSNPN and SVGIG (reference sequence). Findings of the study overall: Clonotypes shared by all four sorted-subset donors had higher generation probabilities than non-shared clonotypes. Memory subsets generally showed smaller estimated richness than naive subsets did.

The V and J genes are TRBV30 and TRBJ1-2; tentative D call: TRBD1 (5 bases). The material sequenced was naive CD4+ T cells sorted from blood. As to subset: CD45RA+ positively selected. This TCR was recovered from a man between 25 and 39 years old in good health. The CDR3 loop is CAWSSGTVYGYTF. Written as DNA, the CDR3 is TGTGCCTGGAGCTCAGGGACTGTCTATGGCTACACCTTC.